This T cell receptor (beta chain) was captured by sequencing in a study of human T cells and chemical hapten exposure. General observations from the study: Among expanded TCRs, significantly more large CDR3 similarity clusters formed than among controls.

Sample time point: pre-sensitization, week 0. Sample treatment: therapeutic diphenylcyclopropenone sensitization with weekly scalp DPC. Germline V gene lookup returns CDR1 SGHTA and CDR2 FQGNSA. Deletions cut 9 bases from V and 3 bases from J, with 10 bases between. CDR3 length equals 12 residues. This clonotype was counted ten times or more. Its antigen is undetermined. MiXCR was run by TCRdb on the RACE reads, yielding one entry per CDR3 protein. The sample lists a few hundred thousand distinct CDR3 sequences, 5% to 6.5% occurring once. This clonotype originated in a woman between 18 and 29 years old with alopecia areata. Some clones in this sample may be carry-over from other donors' samples. The chain recombines TRBV7-2 with TRBJ2-3; D is ambiguous. This sample comprised whole blood, obtained in connection with sensitization to the hapten diphenylcyclopropenone (DPC). The DNA of the CDR3 is TGTGCCAGTACCACCGGAACAGATACGCAGTATTTT. This gives the protein CASTTGTDTQYF.